One and the same sample provided the 24 T cell receptor beta chains below, sequenced in a study of shared clonotypes between healthy human individuals. Produced via immunoSEQ multiplex PCR; TCRdb's table is partial and in-frame only. The sample carries 550,000 to 800,000 clones, 90% recorded once. The sample comprised memory CD8+ T cells from PBMCs. The subset was: CD45RO+ cells pooled with CCR7-negative TemRA cells. The receptors here all came from a man aged 18-30 years in good health. Some clones in this sample may be carry-over from other donors' samples.

The J gene is TRBJ2-1, the V gene TRBV10-3; 14 bases match TRBD2. The V and J ends lost 6 bases and 8 bases, in that order; junction bases with no gene match: 15. Germline CDR1 reads ENHRY; CDR2 reads SYGVKD. The CDR3 totals 18 residues. CDR3 amino acids: CAIRDISGTSGRGDEQFF. Here the CDR3 DNA reads TGTGCCATCAGAGACATTTCCGGGACTAGCGGGAGAGGGGATGAGCAGTTCTTC.

The chain couples TRBV30 to TRBJ2-1; D unclear. The ends were cut back, 3 bases at V and 3 bases at J, with 9 bases in the middle. The CDR3 is 13 residues long. Germline values: CDR1 GTSNPN, CDR2 SVGIG (reference sequence). The CDR3 sequence is CAWRGPGYNEQFF. The DNA of the CDR3 is TGTGCCTGGAGAGGACCAGGCTACAATGAGCAGTTCTTC.

J is TRBJ2-1 and V is TRBV27; a weak D match, TRBD1 (6 bases). This CDR3 is 17 amino acids long. V lost 5 bases and J 7 bases, leaving 24 bases between the germline ends. Germline V gene sequence: CDR1 MNHEY, CDR2 SMNVEV (reference sequence). The CDR3 loop reads CASSRLGVKGVFNEQFF. CDR3 DNA sequence: TGTGCCAGCAGTCGCCTGGGGGTGAAGGGGGTTTTTAATGAGCAGTTCTTC.

This clone was seen once. The rearrangement joins TRBV4-3 to TRBJ2-1, with D hard to call. Germline CDR1 LGHNA, CDR2 YSLEER. V was cut by 3 bases and J by 0 bases, with 9 bases left in between. This CDR3 has 15 residues. CDR3: CASSQNYGSYNEQFF. CDR3 in DNA: TGCGCCAGCAGCCAGAACTATGGCTCCTACAATGAGCAGTTCTTC.

The chain employs TRBV25-1 and TRBJ2-3; no reliable D call. Germline V gene data show CDR1 as MGHDK and CDR2 as SYGVNS. V was clipped by 2 bases and J by 6 bases, with 3 bases between them. This CDR3 is built from 11 residues. CDR3 nucleotides: TGTGCCAGCAGTGAACCGGATACGCAGTATTTT. Its translation: CASSEPDTQYF.

The V and J genes are TRBV29-1 and TRBJ2-7; D is possibly TRBD2 (5 bases). Trimming took 0 bases from V and 0 from J, leaving 9 bases between them. CDR3 length: 14 residues. Germline V gene data show CDR1 as SQVTM and CDR2 as ANQGSEA. The CDR3 protein is CSVEDPGISYEQYF. CDR3 DNA: TGCAGCGTTGAAGATCCCGGGATCTCCTACGAGCAGTACTTC.

This chain joins TRBV7-9 and TRBJ2-1; a weak D match, TRBD1 (6 bases). The CDR3 is made up of 17 amino acids. Trimming shortened V by 0 bases and J by 8 bases, and 20 bases separated the two germline ends. In germline, CDR1 is SEHNR, CDR2 FQNEAQ (reference sequence). The CDR3 loop is CASSLALISGHADEQFF. DNA of the CDR3: TGTGCCAGCAGCTTAGCGCTGATTTCGGGACACGCGGATGAGCAGTTCTTC.

The chain uses TRBV4-1 and TRBJ2-2, with D perhaps being TRBD1 or TRBD2 (9 bases each). V was trimmed by 4 bases and J by 4 bases, leaving 25 bases between them. CDR1 is MGHRA and CDR2 is YSYEKL in the germline V gene. The CDR3 sequence is 19 residues long. For the CDR3, the DNA is TGCGCCAGCAGCCCATTGACAGGGGGAGCGGGAGGAATCACCGGGGAGCTGTTTTTT. Translated, it gives CASSPLTGGAGGITGELFF.

The CDR3 nucleotides are TGCGCCAGCAGCCAAGGGCTTATGGGAGAGCAGTTCTTC. This codes for CASSQGLMGEQFF. J is TRBJ2-1 and V is TRBV4-1; D remains ambiguous. From germline, CDR1 is MGHRA and CDR2 YSYEKL. V was cut by 1 base and J by 10 bases, with 11 bases left in between. The CDR3 covers 13 residues.

The chain employs TRBV19 and TRBJ2-2; D unresolved. The V gene lost 7 bases and the J gene lost 5 bases, with 17 bases spanning the gap. The CDR3 runs to 15 residues. Germline V gene lookup returns CDR1 LNHDA and CDR2 SQIVND (reference sequence). The CDR3 is CASIHDGMGTGELFF. The DNA of the CDR3 is TGTGCCAGTATCCACGACGGAATGGGGACCGGGGAGCTGTTTTTT.

This clone has just one count. V usage is TRBV10-3 and J usage is TRBJ2-7, with a tentative D call TRBD1 (6 bases). CDR3 size: 13 residues. Germline assignment: CDR1 ENHRY and CDR2 SYGVKD. Deletions cut 4 bases from V and 7 bases from J, with 14 bases between. The CDR3 coding sequence is TGTGCCATCAGTGGAGGGGGAATTGGGGAGCAGTACTTC. As protein: CAISGGGIGEQYF.

The chain is built from TRBV25-1 and TRBJ2-5; perhaps TRBD2 as D (5 bases). V shed 6 bases and J shed 4 bases, with 15 bases lying between them. CDR1 is MGHDK, CDR2 SYGVNS, per germline. There are 14 residues in the CDR3. CDR3 coding DNA: TGTGCCAGCAGCCCGGGATCCGTGGGAGAGACCCAGTACTTC. It yields the protein CASSPGSVGETQYF.

The chain couples TRBV5-5 to TRBJ2-7; no definite D call. The length of the CDR3 is 13 residues. V was cut by 2 bases and J by 2 bases, with 8 bases left in between. CDR1 is SGHKS, CDR2 YYEKEE, per germline (reference sequence). CDR3 bases: TGTGCCAGCAGCTTTGGCAGAGCCTACGAGCAGTACTTC. Its translation: CASSFGRAYEQYF.

The CDR3 loop is CASSQVHPSGSYGYTF. The CDR3 bases are TGCGCCAGCAGCCAAGTGCACCCCTCCGGCAGCTATGGCTACACCTTC. V gene TRBV4-1 combines with J gene TRBJ1-2; D gene ambiguous. Germline CDR1 is MGHRA and CDR2 is YSYEKL. V shed 1 base and J shed 4 bases, with 16 bases lying between them. The CDR3 sequence is 16 residues long.

The chain is built from TRBV7-6 and TRBJ1-4; D is unresolved. CDR1 is SGHVS and CDR2 is FNYEAQ in the germline V gene. This CDR3 has 14 amino acids. Trimming stripped 1 base from V and 7 bases from J, with 10 bases between. This chain's CDR3 is CASSLDTGPEKLFF. The CDR3 coding sequence is TGTGCCAGCAGCTTAGATACGGGTCCTGAAAAACTGTTTTTT.

This chain links TRBV10-2 with TRBJ2-7, with D perhaps given as TRBD1 or TRBD2 (5 bases each). Germline assignment: CDR1 WSHSY and CDR2 SAAADI. Trimming stripped 7 bases from V and 5 bases from J, with 15 bases between. This CDR3 is built from 13 residues. The CDR3 DNA follows: TGCGCCAGCACGGGGACCCCGTACGACGAGCAGTACTTC. The encoded protein is CASTGTPYDEQYF.

The chain couples TRBV28 to TRBJ2-1, with D unclear. With 2 bases removed from V and 4 bases from J, the gap between germline ends came to 12 bases. CDR1 and CDR2 from the germline V gene are MDHEN and SYDVKM. The CDR3 is 15 amino acids. DNA of the CDR3: TGTGCCAGCAGTTTAATGGAGCTGGCGTACAATGAGCAGTTCTTC. Its protein is CASSLMELAYNEQFF.

This clone was observed a few times. Only one base separates this from a far larger clonotype, so it likely reflects a read error. The CDR3 loop reads CATQDWQNTGELFF. The CDR3 bases are TGTGCCACCCAGGACTGGCAGAACACCGGGGAGCTGTTTTTT. The chain carries TRBV10-3 and TRBJ2-2, with D possibly matching TRBD2 (5 bases). The germline gives CDR1 ENHRY, CDR2 SYGVKD. Between the trimmed V and J ends, which lost 10 bases and 1 base, there was a span of 13 bases. The CDR3 contains 14 residues.

The CDR3 loop reads CASSEGLAGALEQFF. The CDR3 DNA is TGTGCCAGCAGCGAGGGGCTAGCGGGAGCTCTCGAGCAGTTCTTC. The chain links TRBV9 to TRBJ2-1; the match to TRBD2 covers 10 bases. V was clipped by 3 bases and J by 10 bases; unmatched bases: 10. Germline-derived CDR1 and CDR2 are SGDLS and YYNGEE. The CDR3 sequence is 15 residues long.

This chain connects TRBV19 to TRBJ1-3; tentative D call: TRBD1 (6 bases). Per the germline V gene, CDR1 is LNHDA and CDR2 is SQIVND (reference sequence). Trimming stripped 9 bases from V and 1 base from J, with 13 bases between. The CDR3 has 14 amino acids. This chain's CDR3 is CASNSGESGNTIYF. The CDR3 DNA reads TGTGCCAGCAATTCAGGGGAATCTGGAAACACCATATATTTT.

The V call is TRBV19, the J call TRBJ1-5; weak D call: TRBD1 (5 bases). CDR1 and CDR2 (germline): LNHDA, SQIVND (reference sequence). V gave up 0 bases and J gave up 4 bases, with 10 bases separating them. The CDR3 runs to 15 residues. CDR3 loop: CASSIEEGLNQPQHF. The CDR3 DNA follows: TGTGCCAGTAGTATAGAGGAGGGGTTAAATCAGCCCCAGCATTTT.

The gene calls are TRBV7-3 and TRBJ2-3, with D possibly TRBD1 on 7 matching bases. Trimming removed 5 bases from V and 5 bases from J, with 20 bases in between. Germline lookup yields CDR1 SGHTA and CDR2 FQGTGA. The length of the CDR3 is 16 residues. CDR3 loop: CASSPLGRGTLDTQYF. CDR3 bases: TGTGCCAGCAGCCCGCTGGGCAGGGGGACTTTAGATACGCAGTATTTT.

This chain uses TRBV5-4 with TRBJ2-7, with 8 bases matching TRBD2. With 2 bases clipped from V and 3 bases from J, the junction kept 13 bases outside the gene matches. The CDR3 spans 17 residues. Germline V gene lookup returns CDR1 SGHNT and CDR2 YYREEE (reference sequence). The CDR3 region has the DNA TGTGCCAGCAGCTTAATCCCTCCGGCGGGAGGATTCTACGAGCAGTACTTC. This sequence encodes CASSLIPPAGGFYEQYF.

This chain links TRBV5-1 with TRBJ1-2; TRBD1 matches 7 bases. The CDR3 totals 14 residues. CDR1 SGHRS and CDR2 YFSETQ come from the germline V gene. Trimming at V came to 4 bases and at J to 5 bases, leaving 8 bases not matched to a gene. In DNA, the CDR3 is TGCGCCAGCAGCCACGGGACAGTCGGGTATGGCTACACCTTC. Translating gives CASSHGTVGYGYTF.